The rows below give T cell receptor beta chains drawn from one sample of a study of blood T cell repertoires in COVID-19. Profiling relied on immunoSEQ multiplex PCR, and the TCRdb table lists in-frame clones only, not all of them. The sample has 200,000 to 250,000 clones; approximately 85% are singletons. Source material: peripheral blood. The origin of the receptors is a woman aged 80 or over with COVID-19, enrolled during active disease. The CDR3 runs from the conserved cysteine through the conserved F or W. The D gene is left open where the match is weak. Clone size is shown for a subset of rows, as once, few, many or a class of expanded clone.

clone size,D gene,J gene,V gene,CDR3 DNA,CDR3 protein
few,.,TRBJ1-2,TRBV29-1,TGCAGCGTTGCCCCCGGGGGGAACTATGGCTACACCTTC,CSVAPGGNYGYTF
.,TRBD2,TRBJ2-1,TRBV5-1,TGCGCCGGGGCCGCAACTAGCGGGGGAGGTGAGCAGTTCTTC,CAGAATSGGGEQFF
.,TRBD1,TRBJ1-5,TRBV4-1,TGCGCCAGCAGTCGACAGGGTGATCAGCCCCAGCATTTT,CASSRQGDQPQHF
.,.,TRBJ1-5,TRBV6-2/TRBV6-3,TGTGCCAGCAGTGACACGAATCAGCCCCAGCATTTT,CASSDTNQPQHF
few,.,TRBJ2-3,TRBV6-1,TGTGCCAGCAGTGAACAGGTTAAAGATACGCAGTATTTT,CASSEQVKDTQYF
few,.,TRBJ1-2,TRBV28,TGTGCCAGCAGGCGGGACCTCAACTATGGCTACACCTTC,CASRRDLNYGYTF
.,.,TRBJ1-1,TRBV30,TGTGCCTGGGGGACATCTGAAGCTTTCTTT,CAWGTSEAFF
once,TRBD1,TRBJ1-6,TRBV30,TGTGCCTGGAGTCCCATGGACAGGGCAAATTCACCCCTCCACTTT,CAWSPMDRANSPLHF
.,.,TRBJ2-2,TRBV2,TGTGCCAGCAGTGAGGAACACACCTCGACTTCCCGGGAGCTGTTTTTT,CASSEEHTSTSRELFF
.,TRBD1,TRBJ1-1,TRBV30,TGTGCCTGGAGTAAGGACAGGGGAGACGCTGAAGCTTTCTTT,CAWSKDRGDAEAFF
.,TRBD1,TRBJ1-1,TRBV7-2,TGTGCCAGCAGCTTCTCCGGGACAGGGAACACTGAAGCTTTCTTT,CASSFSGTGNTEAFF
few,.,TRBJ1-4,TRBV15,TGTGCCACCAGCAGAGTCAGGGGTCCTAATGAAAAACTGTTTTTT,CATSRVRGPNEKLFF
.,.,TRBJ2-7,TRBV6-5,TGTGCCAGCAGACCATGGGGGCTCACCTACGAGCAGTACTTC,CASRPWGLTYEQYF
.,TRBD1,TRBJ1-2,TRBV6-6,TGTGCCAGCAGCAACATGGGACAGGACTATGGCTACACCTTC,CASSNMGQDYGYTF
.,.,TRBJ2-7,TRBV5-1,TGCGCCAGCAGCTTAGAAACAGGCCCCTACGAGCAGTACTTC,CASSLETGPYEQYF
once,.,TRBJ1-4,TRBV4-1,TGCGCCAGCAGCCGGCAGGAGGGAAAACTGTTTTTT,CASSRQEGKLFF
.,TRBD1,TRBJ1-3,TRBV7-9,TGTGCCAGCAGCTCCCAGGGGGCTGGAAACACCATATATTTT,CASSSQGAGNTIYF
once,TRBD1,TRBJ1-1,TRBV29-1,TGCAGCGTTCTGGGACAGGGTTTCACTGAAGCTTTCTTT,CSVLGQGFTEAFF
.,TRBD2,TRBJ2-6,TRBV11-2,TGTGCCAGCAGCCCGACACTAGCGGGAGAAGGTGCTGGGGCCAACGTCCTGACTTTC,CASSPTLAGEGAGANVLTF
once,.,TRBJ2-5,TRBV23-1,TGCGCCAGCCCCCCCCGAGGAAGGCAAGAGACCCAGTACTTC,CASPPRGRQETQYF
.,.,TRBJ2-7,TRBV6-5,TGTGCCAGCAGTTCCCCCCAGGGAACGGCCGAGCAGTACTTC,CASSSPQGTAEQYF
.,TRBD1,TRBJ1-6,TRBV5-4,TGTGCCAGCAGCTTGGCCACAGGGGTTAATTCACCCCTCCACTTT,CASSLATGVNSPLHF
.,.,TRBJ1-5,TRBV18,TGTGCCAGCTCACCGGGGGGGAATCAGCCCCAGCATTTT,CASSPGGNQPQHF
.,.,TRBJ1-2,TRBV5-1,TGCGCCAGCAGCTTACAGGGCAACTATGGCTACACCTTC,CASSLQGNYGYTF